The next 29 T cell receptor beta chains were all read from a single sample in a study of CD8 T cells in ankylosing spondylitis. TCRdb reprocessed the 5' RACE reads with MiXCR, giving one entry per CDR3 protein. In the table there are a few hundred thousand distinct CDR3 sequences, roughly 20% of which are singletons. Sequenced sample: blood, either unsorted or a sorted T cell fraction (not recorded which). The receptors were gathered from a female donor with ankylosing spondylitis or in good health (not recorded which).

J is TRBJ2-5 and V is TRBV9; the D is unclear. There are 13 residues in the CDR3. The V gene's germline CDR1 is SGDLS and CDR2 YYNGEE. The V end was cut by 2 bases, the J end by 3 bases, with 8 bases between. In DNA form, the CDR3 reads TGTGCCAGCAGCGTGTCTCAGGAAGAGACCCAGTACTTC. Protein: CASSVSQEETQYF.

Only a few counts were recorded for this clonotype. The chain carries TRBV9 and TRBJ2-7; the D gene is possibly TRBD1 (5 bases). Germline CDR1 SGDLS, CDR2 YYNGEE. V was clipped by 4 bases and J by 2 bases, with 13 bases between them. This CDR3 region has 14 residues. CDR3 DNA: TGTGCCAGCAGCCGCAGTCAGGGTACCTACGAGCAGTACTTC. It codes for CASSRSQGTYEQYF. Full variable domain (missing parts from reference TRBV9 and TRBJ2-7): DSGVTQTPKHLITATGQRVTLRCSPRSGDLSVYWYQQSLDQGLQFLIQYYNGEERAKGNILERFSAQQFPDLHSELNLSSLELGDSALYFCASSRSQGTYEQYFGPGTRLTVT.

This chain joins TRBV20-1 and TRBJ1-1; D ambiguous. This CDR3 comprises 13 residues. The ends were cut back, 0 bases at V and 1 base at J, with 6 bases in the middle. Germline V gene lookup returns CDR1 DFQATT and CDR2 SNEGSKA (reference sequence). The CDR3 here is CSARDGKNTEAFF. The CDR3 bases are TGCAGTGCTAGAGATGGGAAGAACACTGAAGCTTTCTTT.

A few counts support this clonotype. The chain is built from TRBV20-1 and TRBJ1-1; weak D call: TRBD1 (5 bases). This CDR3 is built from 16 residues. The V end was cut by 1 base, the J end by 0 bases, with 15 bases between. The germline V gene has CDR1 DFQATT and CDR2 SNEGSKA (reference sequence). The CDR3 nucleotides are TGCAGTGCTAGAGTCCGGCGGGGGTTCGTGAACACTGAAGCTTTCTTT. Protein product: CSARVRRGFVNTEAFF.

There are many counts of this clonotype. The V and J genes are TRBV7-2 and TRBJ2-1; 11 bases line up with TRBD2. V shed 3 bases and J 4 bases; nucleotides not matched to a gene: 5. Germline loops: CDR1 SGHTA, CDR2 FQGNSA. This CDR3 spans 16 amino acids. The CDR3 DNA is TGTGCCAGCAGCTTGGGACTAGCGGAGACATACAATGAGCAGTTCTTC. It translates to CASSLGLAETYNEQFF. The whole variable domain, remainder taken from reference TRBV7-2 and TRBJ2-1, is GAGVSQSPSNKVTEKGKDVELRCDPISGHTALYWYRQSLGQGLEFLIYFQGNSAPDKSGLPSDRFSAERTGGSVSTLTIQRTQQEDSAVYLCASSLGLAETYNEQFFGPGTRLTVL.

This clonotype has more than one count but fewer than ten. The chain carries TRBV7-2 and TRBJ2-7; D unresolved. Germline CDR1 and CDR2: SGHTA and FQGNSA. V was clipped by 5 bases and J by 0 bases, with 11 bases between them. The CDR3 has 14 residues. CDR3 in amino acids: CASSKESLSYEQYF. The CDR3 DNA follows: TGTGCCAGCAGCAAGGAATCCCTCTCCTACGAGCAGTACTTC.

There are many counts of this clonotype. The gene calls are TRBV29-1 and TRBJ1-1; 7 nucleotides match TRBD1. Germline V gene lookup returns CDR1 SQVTM and CDR2 ANQGSEA. The V segment lost 5 bases and the J segment 1 base; nucleotides outside the gene matches: 1. The CDR3 sequence is 12 residues long. This chain's CDR3 is CSVWDRNTEAFF. The CDR3 DNA reads TGCAGCGTTTGGGACAGGAACACTGAAGCTTTCTTT.

This clonotype was observed many times. V is TRBV20-1 and J is TRBJ2-3; D is unclear. Germline V gene lookup returns CDR1 DFQATT and CDR2 SNEGSKA (reference sequence). The CDR3 loop spans 11 amino acids. V lost 0 bases, J lost 6 bases, and 4 bases lay in between. The CDR3 loop reads CSAREMDTQYF. CDR3 coding DNA: TGCAGTGCTAGAGAGATGGATACGCAGTATTTT.

This clonotype has just a few counts. V usage is TRBV12-3 or TRBV12-4 and J usage is TRBJ1-6; tentatively, D is TRBD1 (6 bases). The CDR3 is made up of 13 amino acids. V shed 5 bases and J shed 9 bases, with 11 bases lying between them. The CDR3 DNA is TGTGCCAGCAGTCAGTCCAGGGGTTCACCCCTCCACTTT. Translated: CASSQSRGSPLHF.

This chain links TRBV5-5 with TRBJ1-2, with a weak D call TRBD1 (6 bases). V was cut by 4 bases and J by 0 bases, with 13 bases left in between. In germline, CDR1 is SGHKS, CDR2 YYEKEE (reference sequence). CDR3 length: 15 amino acids. This CDR3 reads CASSPDSPANYGYTF. The CDR3 nucleotides are TGTGCCAGCAGCCCGGACAGCCCTGCTAACTATGGCTACACCTTC. The complete variable domain, with remaining parts taken from reference TRBV5-5 and TRBJ1-2, reads DAGVTQSPTHLIKTRGQQVTLRCSPISGHKSVSWYQQVLGQGPQFIFQYYEKEERGRGNFPDRFSARQFPNYSSELNVNALLLGDSALYLCASSPDSPANYGYTFGSGTRLTVV.

The chain recombines TRBV6-6 with TRBJ2-1, with a possible D match to TRBD2 (6 bases). V was cut by 5 bases and J by 7 bases, with 21 bases left in between. The CDR3 is 16 amino acids. The germline V gene has CDR1 MNHNY and CDR2 SVGAGI (reference sequence). CDR3 in amino acids: CASSRLGGGTGNEQFF. The CDR3 nucleotides read TGTGCCAGCAGTCGTCTTGGCGGCGGGACGGGGAATGAGCAGTTCTTC.

The J gene is TRBJ1-2, the V gene TRBV6-1, with D unclear. The CDR3 runs to 15 residues. Trimming took 7 bases from V and 9 from J, leaving 24 bases between them. Germline CDR1 and CDR2: MNHNS and SASEGT. The CDR3 DNA sequence: TGTGCCAGCACCTCGGCGACCTTGGGGTCCATCCGCTACACCTTC. Residues: CASTSATLGSIRYTF.

This clonotype showed up just a few times. V usage is TRBV6-5 and J usage is TRBJ2-1; tentative D call: TRBD1 (6 bases). V was cut by 0 bases and J by 16 bases, with 16 bases left in between. The CDR3 contains 13 residues. Germline V lookup: CDR1 MNHEY, CDR2 SVGAGI. The CDR3, as DNA: TGTGCCAGCAGTTACTCGAAACAGGGAAGGAACTTCTTC. Amino acid sequence: CASSYSKQGRNFF.

This clonotype has more than one count but fewer than ten. The V gene is TRBV20-1, the J gene TRBJ2-1; D perhaps matches TRBD2 (6 bases). V was clipped by 4 bases and J by 2 bases, with 15 bases between them. CDR3 length: 15 residues. Germline CDR1 DFQATT, CDR2 SNEGSKA (reference sequence). CDR3: CSAIGTLRTYNEQFF. The CDR3 nucleotides read TGCAGTGCTATCGGGACTCTACGCACCTACAATGAGCAGTTCTTC.

This clonotype appeared a few times. V and J are TRBV12-3 or TRBV12-4 and TRBJ1-1; maybe TRBD1 (6 bases). CDR3 length equals 12 residues. Trimming cost V 8 bases and J 10 bases, with 17 bases left between them. Written as DNA, the CDR3 is TGTGCCAGCCACGTCCGGAGGGGGGGAGCTTTCTTT. The encoded protein is CASHVRRGGAFF.

The J gene is TRBJ2-3, the V gene TRBV6-5; D unresolved. Trimming left V 0 bases short and J 2 bases short, with 9 bases between. Germline CDR1 MNHEY, CDR2 SVGAGI. This CDR3 region has 15 residues. DNA of the CDR3: TGTGCCAGCAGTTACTCCCCGCGTCTCACAGATACGCAGTATTTT. This codes for CASSYSPRLTDTQYF.

This chain uses TRBV7-2 with TRBJ2-7; no clear D. V was trimmed by 1 base and J by 3 bases, leaving 10 bases between them. CDR3 length: 14 residues. Germline V gene sequence: CDR1 SGHTA, CDR2 FQGNSA. The chain's CDR3 is CASSLGPARYEQYF. In DNA form, the CDR3 reads TGTGCCAGCAGCTTAGGACCCGCCCGCTACGAGCAGTACTTC.

This clonotype occurred a few times. The gene calls are TRBV2 and TRBJ1-3; no firm D call. This CDR3 region has 14 residues. The V end lost 4 bases, the J end lost 7 bases, and 14 bases lay between the germline ends. The germline gives CDR1 SNHLY, CDR2 FYNNEI. In nucleotides, the CDR3 is TGTGCCAGCAGTGTCGGCGCCGGCAGGAACACCATATATTTT. This gives the protein CASSVGAGRNTIYF.

This chain links TRBV7-8 with TRBJ2-7; 9 bases align to TRBD2. The CDR3 covers 14 residues. Germline-derived CDR1 and CDR2 are SGHVS and FQNEAQ. The ends lost 3 bases at V and 3 bases at J; junction bases unmatched: 3. CDR3 coding DNA: TGTGCCAGCAGCTTGATAGCGGGAGTCTACGAGCAGTACTTC. It codes for CASSLIAGVYEQYF.

The chain links TRBV28 to TRBJ2-1, with D maybe TRBD2 (6 bases). The germline V and J ends were trimmed by 6 bases and 0 bases, with 15 bases remaining between them. CDR3 size: 16 residues. The germline gives CDR1 MDHEN, CDR2 SYDVKM. The CDR3, as DNA: TGTGCCAGCAGCCCAACGTGGAGGGGCTCCTACAATGAGCAGTTCTTC. Translating gives CASSPTWRGSYNEQFF.

The chain links TRBV20-1 to TRBJ1-2; a possible D gene is TRBD1 (6 bases). Germline CDR1 reads DFQATT; CDR2 reads SNEGSKA (reference sequence). The length of the CDR3 is 12 residues. Deletions cut 8 bases from V and 2 bases from J, with 12 bases between. In nucleotides, the CDR3 is TGCAGTACACGGGGGGCCAACTATGGCTACACCTTC. The encoded protein is CSTRGANYGYTF.

The V gene is TRBV11-1, the J gene TRBJ2-3, with 16 nucleotides matching TRBD2. After removal of 4 bases from V and 5 bases from J, the junction contained 6 bases not matched to a gene. Germline CDR1 SGHAT, CDR2 FQDESV (reference sequence). The CDR3 totals 17 residues. The CDR3 reads CASSSGLAGGPGDTQYF. Written as DNA, the CDR3 is TGTGCCAGCAGCTCGGGACTAGCGGGAGGGCCAGGAGATACGCAGTATTTT.

This clonotype has just a few counts. V gene TRBV6-2 or TRBV6-3 combines with J gene TRBJ2-1; 8 positions match TRBD1. CDR1 and CDR2 (germline): MNHEY, SVGEGT. The V and J ends lost 4 bases and 6 bases, in that order; junction bases with no gene match: 8. This CDR3 comprises 15 residues. The CDR3 spells CASSSWDRRANEQFF. In nucleotides, the CDR3 is TGTGCCAGCAGTTCCTGGGACAGGCGGGCCAATGAGCAGTTCTTC.

This clonotype appeared a few times. The J gene is TRBJ2-1, the V gene TRBV14, with TRBD2 identical over 12 bases. Per the germline V gene, CDR1 is SGHDN and CDR2 is FVKESK. The CDR3 loop spans 16 amino acids. V lost 2 bases to trimming and J lost 6 bases; unmatched junction nucleotides: 5. This CDR3 reads CASSQPGLAGLNEQFF. The CDR3, as DNA: TGTGCCAGCAGCCAACCGGGACTAGCGGGTCTCAATGAGCAGTTCTTC. Full variable domain (remainder filled in from reference TRBV14 and TRBJ2-1): EAGVTQFPSHSVIEKGQTVTLRCDPISGHDNLYWYRRVMGKEIKFLLHFVKESKQDESGMPNNRFLAERTGGTYSTLKVQPAELEDSGVYFCASSQPGLAGLNEQFFGPGTRLTVL.

This clonotype has more than one count but fewer than ten. The rearrangement uses TRBV20-1 and TRBJ1-1; TRBD1 might be the D (5 bases). There are 13 residues in the CDR3. Germline V CDR1 and CDR2: DFQATT, SNEGSKA (reference sequence). Deletions cut 5 bases from V and 2 bases from J, with 12 bases between. CDR3 nucleotide sequence: TGCAGTGCTCCACCGGGACTTAACACTGAAGCTTTCTTT. This gives the protein CSAPPGLNTEAFF.

At least ten counts were recorded for this clonotype. The rearrangement uses TRBV12-3 or TRBV12-4 and TRBJ1-1; no definite D call. The CDR3 is 12 amino acids. V was shortened by 3 bases and J by 0 bases, with 2 bases between the two germline ends. CDR3 region: CASSFVNTEAFF. In DNA, the CDR3 is TGTGCCAGCAGTTTCGTGAACACTGAAGCTTTCTTT.

This clonotype was detected only a few times. The chain couples TRBV29-1 to TRBJ1-1; maybe TRBD1 (5 bases). The germline V gene has CDR1 SQVTM and CDR2 ANQGSEA. The CDR3 totals 13 residues. The V and J ends lost 4 bases and 6 bases respectively, with 15 bases between them. The CDR3 region has the DNA TGCAGCGTTGCCCTTAGACAGCACCCTGAAGCTTTCTTT. It yields the protein CSVALRQHPEAFF.

J is TRBJ2-1 and V is TRBV6-4; 9 positions agree with TRBD1. The CDR3 contains 15 residues. Trimming took 8 bases from V and 2 from J; bases not matched to a gene: 7. Germline V lookup: CDR1 MRHNA, CDR2 SNTAGT. The CDR3 spells CASGTGTGPYNEQFF. In nucleotides, the CDR3 is TGTGCCAGCGGTACCGGGACAGGGCCCTACAATGAGCAGTTCTTC.

In its sample, this clonotype was seen many times. The rearrangement joins TRBV20-1 to TRBJ2-7, with 10 bases fitting TRBD1. Losses at the gene ends were 6 bases for V and 3 bases for J; bases not matched to a gene: 17. Germline-derived CDR1 and CDR2 are DFQATT and SNEGSKA (reference sequence). The CDR3 is made up of 17 amino acids. CDR3 region: CSALIGTGARYSYEQYF. The CDR3 coding sequence is TGCAGTGCCTTAATCGGGACAGGGGCTCGGTATAGCTACGAGCAGTACTTC.